Below, 27 T cell receptor beta chains from the same sample are listed, as sequenced in a study of beta chain features in type 1 diabetes. Isolated RNA was reverse transcribed in full, so expressed TCRB transcripts were sequenced. Sequencing was performed with immunoSEQ multiplex PCR; in TCRdb, only in-frame clones are kept and a portion is missing. The sample holds roughly 610,000 clones, around 16% seen once. Sequenced: naive CD4+ T cells from blood. The receptor source for this set is a man aged 18 to 30 in good health.

The gene calls are TRBV28 and TRBJ2-7, with D tentatively TRBD2 (6 bases). The CDR3 spans 13 residues. Per the germline V gene, CDR1 is MDHEN and CDR2 is SYDVKM. V dropped 6 bases and J dropped 5 bases, with 14 bases sitting between them. The CDR3: CASRRTGGHEQYF. The CDR3 coding sequence is TGTGCCAGCAGGAGAACCGGGGGTCACGAGCAGTACTTC.

The V and J genes are TRBV4-3 and TRBJ2-1; D is possibly TRBD2 (5 bases). The CDR3 has 14 residues. Deletions cut 0 bases from V and 9 bases from J, with 12 bases between. Per the germline V gene, CDR1 is LGHNA and CDR2 is YSLEER. The CDR3 region is CASSQDGEGSEQFF. CDR3 DNA: TGCGCCAGCAGCCAAGACGGCGAGGGCAGTGAGCAGTTCTTC.

This clone was observed once. The V gene is TRBV5-6, the J gene TRBJ1-2, with TRBD1 matching over 7 bases. The V and J ends lost 4 bases and 1 base, in that order; junction bases with no gene match: 4. Germline V gene lookup returns CDR1 SGHDT and CDR2 YYEEEE. The CDR3 has 14 residues. As DNA, the CDR3 is TGTGCCAGCAGCGCATACAGGGGTAACTATGGCTACACCTTC. Translated: CASSAYRGNYGYTF.

This clone has more than one count but fewer than ten. This chain connects TRBV7-2 to TRBJ1-6, with D possibly matching TRBD1 (5 bases). The V and J ends lost 1 base and 13 bases respectively, with 20 bases between them. The CDR3 runs to 16 residues. Germline V lookup: CDR1 SGHTA, CDR2 FQGNSA. The DNA for the CDR3 is TGTGCCAGCAGCTTAGACCCGGCGGCACCGGGGACGCCCCTCCACTTT. This encodes CASSLDPAAPGTPLHF.

This clone was detected a few times. The chain recombines TRBV6-5 with TRBJ2-7, with 8 bases that match TRBD1. J was trimmed by 0 bases and V by 6 bases; bases with no gene match: 4. The CDR3 has 14 amino acids. CDR1 is MNHEY, CDR2 SVGAGI, per germline. CDR3 protein: CASSQTGGSYEQYF. CDR3 DNA: TGTGCCAGCAGCCAAACAGGGGGCTCCTACGAGCAGTACTTC.

The gene calls are TRBV7-9 and TRBJ1-1, with D perhaps TRBD1 (5 bases). From germline, CDR1 is SEHNR and CDR2 FQNEAQ (reference sequence). V gave up 7 bases and J gave up 5 bases, with 14 bases separating them. The CDR3 extends over 13 amino acids. CDR3: CASNRGERTEAFF. CDR3 coding DNA: TGTGCCAGCAACCGGGGGGAGCGGACTGAAGCTTTCTTT.

This clone was picked up one time. The genes are TRBV28 and TRBJ1-5; no reliable D call. The CDR3 runs to 10 residues. V lost 7 bases to trimming and J lost 7 bases, with 5 bases between them. Germline lookup yields CDR1 MDHEN and CDR2 SYDVKM. CDR3 protein: CASNRQPQHF. The CDR3 DNA follows: TGTGCCAGCAATCGGCAGCCCCAGCATTTT.

V gene TRBV7-2 combines with J gene TRBJ1-2; D perhaps matches TRBD1 (5 bases). V dropped 6 bases and J dropped 4 bases, with 18 bases sitting between them. Germline CDR1 reads SGHTA; CDR2 reads FQGNSA. This CDR3 has 15 amino acids. CDR3 DNA sequence: TGTGCCAGCAGTCCCGGGAGAGGGGTCTTCTATGGCTACACCTTC. It specifies CASSPGRGVFYGYTF.

The chain carries TRBV5-1 and TRBJ2-7; 9 positions agree with TRBD1. J lost 1 base, V lost 0 bases, and 5 bases had no gene match. The length of the CDR3 is 16 residues. Germline-derived CDR1 and CDR2 are SGHRS and YFSETQ. The CDR3 here is CASSLGWTGVSYEQYF. CDR3 DNA: TGCGCCAGCAGCTTGGGTTGGACAGGGGTTTCCTACGAGCAGTACTTC.

This clone was counted a single time. Other DNA sequences in this sample translate to the same CDR3. The chain has TRBV5-1 and TRBJ2-7, with 12 bases identical to TRBD1. The V gene's germline CDR1 is SGHRS and CDR2 YFSETQ. Losses at the gene ends were 2 bases for V and 3 bases for J; bases not matched to a gene: 3. The CDR3 runs 15 residues. Written as DNA, the CDR3 is TGCGCCAGCAGCTTAGGGACAGGGGGCAGCTACGAGCAGTACTTC. This translates into CASSLGTGGSYEQYF.

Only a few counts were recorded for this clone. V usage is TRBV5-1 and J usage is TRBJ2-7; D not certain. Trimming shortened V by 0 bases and J by 2 bases, and 15 bases separated the two germline ends. The germline CDR1 and CDR2 sequences are SGHRS and YFSETQ. The CDR3 spans 16 residues. CDR3 amino acids: CASSLEGRRIPYEQYF. CDR3 bases: TGCGCCAGCAGCTTGGAGGGCAGGCGTATTCCCTACGAGCAGTACTTC.

In regard to this clone: Other DNA sequences from this sample encode an identical CDR3 as well. The gene calls are TRBV5-4 and TRBJ1-5; no clear D. The CDR3 is 13 residues long. V lost 0 bases and J lost 2, with 3 bases in between. CDR1 and CDR2 from the germline V gene are SGHNT and YYREEE (reference sequence). The CDR3 DNA is TGTGCCAGCAGCTTGGATGGCAATCAGCCCCAGCATTTT. Translation: CASSLDGNQPQHF. Filled out from reference TRBV5-4 and TRBJ1-5, the complete variable domain reads ETGVTQSPTHLIKTRGQQVTLRCSSQSGHNTVSWYQQALGQGPQFIFQYYREEENGRGNFPPRFSGLQFPNYSSELNVNALELDDSALYLCASSLDGNQPQHFGDGTRLSIL.

This clone was counted a few times. The rearrangement uses TRBV11-2 and TRBJ1-3; no clear D. V was cut by 5 bases and J by 0 bases, with 11 bases left in between. This CDR3 comprises 15 residues. The V gene's germline CDR1 is SGHAT and CDR2 FQNNGV. The CDR3 is CASSPGWSSGNTIYF. Here the CDR3 DNA reads TGTGCCAGCAGCCCCGGGTGGAGCTCTGGAAACACCATATATTTT. The full variable domain, completed using reference TRBV11-2 and TRBJ1-3, is EAGVAQSPRYKIIEKRQSVAFWCNPISGHATLYWYQQILGQGPKLLIQFQNNGVVDDSQLPKDRFSAERLKGVDSTLKIQPAKLEDSAVYLCASSPGWSSGNTIYFGEGSWLTVV.

The chain employs TRBV29-1 and TRBJ2-3; D gene uncertain. The germline V gene has CDR1 SQVTM and CDR2 ANQGSEA. Trimming took 3 bases from V and 4 from J, leaving 8 bases between them. This CDR3 has 12 amino acids. CDR3 in DNA: TGCAGCGTTGAGGAAGCGCCAGATACGCAGTATTTT. Amino acids: CSVEEAPDTQYF.

V and J are TRBV2 and TRBJ2-5; D gene uncertain. V was trimmed by 2 bases and J by 3 bases, leaving 13 bases between them. The CDR3 has 15 amino acids. Germline V gene data show CDR1 as SNHLY and CDR2 as FYNNEI. The CDR3 spells CASSEPRARKETQYF. The CDR3 DNA reads as TGTGCCAGCAGTGAACCTCGGGCTAGAAAAGAGACCCAGTACTTC. The variable domain in full, with the rest retrieved from reference TRBV2 and TRBJ2-5, is EPEVTQTPSHQVTQMGQEVILRCVPISNHLYFYWYRQILGQKVEFLVSFYNNEISEKSEIFDDQFSVERPDGSNFTLKIRSTKLEDSAMYFCASSEPRARKETQYFGPGTRLLVL.

The chain has TRBV7-9 and TRBJ2-2; tentative D call: TRBD1 (6 bases). Trimming removed 8 bases from V and 4 bases from J, with 17 bases in between. Germline CDR1 is SEHNR and CDR2 is FQNEAQ (reference sequence). The CDR3 runs 15 residues. CDR3 DNA: TGTGCCAGCCTCCCCGACAGGCTTATCACCGGGGAGCTGTTTTTT. This codes for CASLPDRLITGELFF.

This clone was observed a handful of times. V is TRBV7-9 and J is TRBJ1-4, with D tentatively TRBD1 (6 bases). CDR1 SEHNR and CDR2 FQNEAQ come from the germline V gene (reference sequence). The CDR3 loop spans 16 amino acids. Trimming stripped 5 bases from V and 0 bases from J, with 13 bases between. In nucleotides, the CDR3 is TGTGCCAGCAGCGTCGACAGGACTGCAACTAATGAAAAACTGTTTTTT. Protein sequence: CASSVDRTATNEKLFF.

The gene calls are TRBV6-1 and TRBJ1-2, with D possibly TRBD1 on 5 matching bases. With 8 bases removed from V and 3 bases from J, the gap between germline ends came to 19 bases. Germline V gene data show CDR1 as MNHNS and CDR2 as SASEGT. The CDR3 contains 15 residues. Written as DNA, the CDR3 is TGTGCCAGCCCCGGCTACGGGGGGAACTACTATGGCTACACCTTC. This codes for CASPGYGGNYYGYTF.

J is TRBJ1-1 and V is TRBV5-6; D ambiguous. Germline-derived CDR1 and CDR2 are SGHDT and YYEEEE. V was shortened by 0 bases and J by 4 bases, with 7 bases between the two germline ends. The CDR3 sequence is 13 residues long. CDR3 sequence: CASSLGVSTEAFF. In nucleotides, the CDR3 is TGTGCCAGCAGCTTGGGGGTTTCCACTGAAGCTTTCTTT.

This clone was found a few times. The chain is built from TRBV11-2 and TRBJ2-2; D gene ambiguous. CDR1 is SGHAT and CDR2 is FQNNGV in the germline V gene. The CDR3 is 15 amino acids. Trimming stripped 6 bases from V and 1 base from J, with 12 bases between. CDR3 sequence reads: CASSSVALNTGELFF. Written as DNA, the CDR3 is TGTGCCAGCAGTTCGGTGGCCCTGAACACCGGGGAGCTGTTTTTT.

In its sample, this clone was seen a few times. This specimen includes other DNA sequences encoding the same CDR3. J is TRBJ1-2 and V is TRBV9; 7 bases fit TRBD1. V gave up 0 bases and J gave up 0 bases; unmatched junction bases: 2. CDR3 length: 15 amino acids. Germline V gene lookup returns CDR1 SGDLS and CDR2 YYNGEE. The CDR3 nucleotides are TGTGCCAGCAGCGTAGAAGGGGGCACTAACTATGGCTACACCTTC. It is translated as CASSVEGGTNYGYTF.

In this sample, this clone turned up a few times. This sequence joins TRBV30 and TRBJ1-3; D is uncertain. Germline V gives CDR1 GTSNPN, CDR2 SVGIG (reference sequence). Trimming pared 2 bases from V and 0 bases from J, leaving 8 bases between. The CDR3 length is 14 residues. CDR3 bases: TGTGCCTGGAGTAAGACCATCTCTGGAAACACCATATATTTT. Protein: CAWSKTISGNTIYF.

This clone was seen a few times. The rearrangement joins TRBV4-3 to TRBJ1-3; the match to TRBD1 covers 7 bases. This CDR3 region has 16 residues. Looked up from germline, CDR1 is LGHNA and CDR2 is YSLEER. V shed 1 base and J 0 bases; nucleotides not matched to a gene: 3. The CDR3 loop is CASSQAAGGSGNTIYF. In nucleotides, the CDR3 is TGCGCCAGCAGCCAAGCCGCAGGGGGCTCTGGAAACACCATATATTTT.

This clone has only a few counts. The rearrangement uses TRBV9 and TRBJ1-2, with D perhaps matching TRBD1 (5 bases). CDR1 SGDLS and CDR2 YYNGEE come from the germline V gene. The CDR3 is 14 amino acids. V lost 0 bases and J lost 7, with 13 bases in between. The CDR3 reads CASSVAQRGFGYTF. For the CDR3, the DNA is TGTGCCAGCAGCGTAGCTCAGAGGGGATTTGGCTACACCTTC.

This clone was observed a handful of times. The gene calls are TRBV10-3 and TRBJ2-7, with 7 bases matching TRBD1. The germline V gene encodes CDR1 ENHRY and CDR2 SYGVKD. Trimming at V came to 6 bases and at J to 3 bases, leaving 5 bases not matched to a gene. There are 13 residues in the CDR3. In nucleotides, the CDR3 is TGTGCCATCAGGAAGGGACAGATCTACGAGCAGTACTTC. Translation gives CAIRKGQIYEQYF.

This clone was recorded a few times. The gene calls are TRBV9 and TRBJ1-2; D gene unclear. The CDR3 is 14 residues long. CDR1 and CDR2 (germline): SGDLS, YYNGEE. The germline V and J ends were trimmed by 0 bases and 5 bases, with 11 bases remaining between them. The chain's CDR3 is CASSVDSKAYGYTF. CDR3 nucleotide sequence: TGTGCCAGCAGCGTAGATAGCAAAGCGTATGGCTACACCTTC.

This chain connects TRBV6-1 to TRBJ1-2; D may be TRBD1 (5 bases). Between the trimmed V and J ends, which lost 6 bases and 4 bases, there was a span of 12 bases. The germline V gene has CDR1 MNHNS and CDR2 SASEGT. The length of the CDR3 is 13 residues. CDR3: CASSQDRVYGYTF. In DNA form, the CDR3 reads TGTGCCAGCAGCCAAGACAGAGTCTATGGCTACACCTTC.